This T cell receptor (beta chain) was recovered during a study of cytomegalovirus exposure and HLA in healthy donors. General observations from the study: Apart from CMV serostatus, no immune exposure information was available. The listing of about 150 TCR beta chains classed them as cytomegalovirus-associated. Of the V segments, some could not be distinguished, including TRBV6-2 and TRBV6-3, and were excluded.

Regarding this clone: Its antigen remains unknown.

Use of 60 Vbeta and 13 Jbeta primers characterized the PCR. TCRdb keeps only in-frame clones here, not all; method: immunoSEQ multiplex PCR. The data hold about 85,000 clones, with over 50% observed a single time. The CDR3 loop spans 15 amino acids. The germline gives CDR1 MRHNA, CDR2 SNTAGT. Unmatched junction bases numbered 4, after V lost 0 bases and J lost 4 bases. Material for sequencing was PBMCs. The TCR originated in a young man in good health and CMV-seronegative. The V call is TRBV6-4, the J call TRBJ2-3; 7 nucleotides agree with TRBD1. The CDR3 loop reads CASSDSRQGADTQYF. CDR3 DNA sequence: TGTGCCAGCAGTGACTCGAGACAGGGCGCAGATACGCAGTATTTT.